Listed here are 3 T cell receptor beta chains from one sample, sequenced in a study of blood T cell repertoires in COVID-19. Assay: immunoSEQ multiplex PCR; the TCRdb copy retains only in-frame clones and omits some. The sample lists about 370,000 clones, 80% to 90% occurring once. The sample was PBMCs or T cells enriched from blood (not recorded which). The receptors were sampled from a man between 18 and 29 years old who had recovered from COVID-19.

This chain links TRBV11-1 with TRBJ2-7; 7 positions match TRBD1. The germline CDR1 and CDR2 sequences are SGHAT and FQDESV (reference sequence). This CDR3 spans 13 amino acids. V was pared by 5 bases and J by 2 bases, with 3 bases of the junction left unmatched. In DNA, the CDR3 is TGTGCCAGCAGCCCGGGGACAGCCTACGAGCAGTACTTC. Amino acid sequence: CASSPGTAYEQYF.

The chain is built from TRBV7-9 and TRBJ2-1; 9 bases map to TRBD1. This CDR3 spans 15 amino acids. Germline CDR1 is SEHNR and CDR2 is FQNEAQ (reference sequence). The junction had 6 bases not matched to a gene; V was cut back by 5 bases and J by 4 bases. The CDR3 DNA follows: TGTGCCAGCAGCCAGGACAGGGGCGTTTACAATGAGCAGTTCTTC. It encodes CASSQDRGVYNEQFF.

This chain connects TRBV19 to TRBJ2-5, with 7 bases identical to TRBD2. Germline V gene data show CDR1 as LNHDA and CDR2 as SQIVND (reference sequence). The CDR3 consists of 15 residues. Trimming took 5 bases from V and 1 from J; bases not matched to a gene: 7. The DNA for the CDR3 is TGTGCCAGTAGTGGTGGGGGGACTATCCAAGAGACCCAGTACTTC. Translated: CASSGGGTIQETQYF.